Listed below are T cell receptor beta chains from one sample, sequenced in a study of OX40 agonist ivuxolimab in advanced cancers. Clones were sequenced by immunoSEQ multiplex PCR, and TCRdb holds only the in-frame ones, with some missing. Of about 69,000 clones in the sample, about three quarters were seen once. The specimen comprised CD4+ or CD8+ T cells sorted from blood, sampled in a trial of the OX40 agonist ivuxolimab. These receptor sequences come from an adult with an advanced solid tumor such as melanoma, head and neck, liver or kidney cancer. Each CDR3 is given without its conserved first and last residue. Each record gives: CDR3 protein, V gene, D gene, clone size. A D gene is named only where the DNA matches it firmly. Expanded clones are given a class, and other clones once, few, many or no size at all.

CDR3aa: ASSRGHQETQY
v_gene: TRBV18
d_gene: NA
abundance: NA

CDR3aa: AWSLEDRGNSPLH
v_gene: TRBV30
d_gene: TRBD1
abundance: few

CDR3aa: ASSRTGGRVETQY
v_gene: TRBV7-3
d_gene: TRBD1
abundance: NA

CDR3aa: ASSNHRDLETQY
v_gene: TRBV5-1
d_gene: NA
abundance: NA

CDR3aa: ASSHQGLSTDTQY
v_gene: TRBV27
d_gene: NA
abundance: NA

CDR3aa: ASGFDRGETQY
v_gene: TRBV12-5
d_gene: TRBD1
abundance: NA

CDR3aa: AISEGRALVGTIY
v_gene: TRBV10-3
d_gene: NA
abundance: NA

CDR3aa: ASIVSPHTDTQY
v_gene: TRBV28
d_gene: NA
abundance: few

CDR3aa: ASSISGLPQETQY
v_gene: TRBV19
d_gene: NA
abundance: NA

CDR3aa: ASSLVLGQAYQAKNIQY
v_gene: TRBV5-5
d_gene: TRBD1
abundance: NA